This is a list of T cell receptor beta chains from one sample in a study of T-cell reconstitution after alpha-beta-depleted transplantation in children. TCRdb called the PCR reads again in MiXCR, with one record for every CDR3 protein. Of about 340,000 distinct CDR3 sequences in the sample, roughly 15% were seen once. Here the sequenced sample was PBMCs, mostly from graft donor cells, taken 360 days after TCRalphabeta/CD19-depleted stem cell transplant. The receptors stem from a male patient aged 2-9 years who had a stem cell transplant for acute lymphoblastic leukemia, so the T cells may come from the graft donor. CDR3s include the opening cysteine and the closing phenylalanine or tryptophan. Each record gives: V gene, clone size, CDR3 length, D gene, J gene, CDR3 protein, CDR3 DNA. D genes are given only for firm matches. Rows give clone size only sometimes, using once, few, many, or a class for an expanded clone.

TRBV5-1	-	12	TRBD1	TRBJ2-2	CASSMDRGELFF	TGCGCCAGCAGCATGGACAGGGGGGAGCTGTTTTTT
TRBV7-3	few	11	-	TRBJ2-5	CARLLQETQYF	TGTGCCAGACTCCTCCAAGAGACCCAGTACTTC
TRBV5-1	-	14	TRBD2	TRBJ2-1	CASSVPGLDREQFF	TGCGCCAGCAGCGTACCGGGACTAGATCGAGAGCAGTTCTTC
TRBV7-9	-	13	TRBD1	TRBJ1-1	CASSTLTGTEAFF	TGTGCCAGCAGCACCTTGACAGGGACTGAAGCTTTCTTT
TRBV5-1	few	15	-	TRBJ2-1	CASSLDSGSYNEQFF	TGCGCCAGCAGCTTGGATAGCGGCTCCTACAATGAGCAGTTCTTC
TRBV20-1	-	14	TRBD1	TRBJ2-1	CSAYDRVGPNEQFF	TGCAGTGCCTACGACAGGGTGGGTCCCAATGAGCAGTTCTTC
TRBV20-1	-	11	-	TRBJ2-7	CSARATLEQYF	TGCAGTGCTAGAGCCACCCTCGAGCAGTACTTC
TRBV9	few	15	TRBD2	TRBJ2-2	CASSVRAGYTGELFF	TGTGCCAGCAGCGTTAGAGCGGGATACACCGGGGAGCTGTTTTTT
TRBV28	-	15	-	TRBJ1-5	CASSSRLSGNQPQHF	TGTGCCAGCAGTTCGCGCTTAAGCGGCAATCAGCCCCAGCATTTT
TRBV19	-	14	-	TRBJ2-1	CASSRIAAYNEQFF	TGTGCCAGTAGTCGGATAGCGGCCTACAATGAGCAGTTCTTC
TRBV18	few	15	-	TRBJ1-6	CASSPGNADNSPLHF	TGTGCCAGCTCACCAGGGAACGCCGATAATTCACCCCTCCACTTT
TRBV7-9	many	12	-	TRBJ2-1	CASSSWQVEQFF	TGTGCCAGCAGCTCCTGGCAGGTTGAGCAGTTCTTC
TRBV20-1	few	14	TRBD2	TRBJ2-1	CSARDPLAANEQFF	TGCAGTGCTAGAGATCCCCTAGCGGCCAATGAGCAGTTCTTC
TRBV4-3	few	16	TRBD1	TRBJ2-4	CASSQAWTGVENIQYF	TGCGCCAGCAGCCAAGCCTGGACAGGGGTAGAAAACATTCAGTACTTC
TRBV28	-	15	TRBD2	TRBJ2-7	CASSLSSGRRLEQYF	TGTGCCAGCAGTTTATCGAGCGGGAGACGTCTCGAGCAGTACTTC
TRBV5-1	-	19	TRBD2	TRBJ2-7	CASSRRGVRGLADPYEQYF	TGCGCCAGTTCAAGGAGGGGGGTCAGAGGACTAGCGGACCCCTACGAGCAGTACTTC
TRBV27	-	13	TRBD1	TRBJ1-2	CASSLSTGVGYTF	TGTGCCAGCAGTTTATCCACAGGGGTTGGCTACACCTTC
TRBV4-3	few	14	TRBD1	TRBJ1-2	CASSPTGGDYGYTF	TGCGCCAGCAGCCCTACAGGGGGCGACTATGGCTACACCTTC
TRBV5-6	-	14	-	TRBJ2-5	CASSLWGLKETQYF	TGTGCCAGCAGCTTGTGGGGTTTAAAAGAGACCCAGTACTTC
TRBV20-1	few	13	-	TRBJ1-2	CSATPGQGVGYTF	TGCAGTGCCACCCCCGGGCAGGGTGTAGGCTACACCTTC
TRBV6-1	-	18	-	TRBJ1-5	CASSANAGGGTSYQPQHF	TGTGCCAGCAGTGCAAATGCTGGAGGTGGGACAAGCTATCAGCCCCAGCATTTT
TRBV12-3/TRBV12-4	-	17	TRBD1	TRBJ2-7	CASSLRSGTGLFYEQYF	TGTGCCAGCAGTTTAAGGTCGGGGACAGGGCTCTTTTACGAGCAGTACTTC
TRBV6-5	few	13	-	TRBJ2-7	CASSYRRGYEQYF	TGTGCCAGCAGTTACCGTCGGGGGTACGAGCAGTACTTC
TRBV12-3/TRBV12-4	-	15	TRBD2	TRBJ2-2	CASSPRSGSFGELFF	TGTGCCAGCAGCCCACGGAGCGGGAGTTTTGGGGAGCTGTTTTTT
TRBV29-1	few	14	-	TRBJ2-3	CSVEARLATDTQYF	TGCAGCGTTGAAGCCCGGCTAGCCACAGATACGCAGTATTTT
TRBV5-1	-	17	-	TRBJ2-3	CASSLVEGMAGTDTQYF	TGCGCCAGCAGCTTGGTGGAGGGGATGGCGGGCACAGATACGCAGTATTTT
TRBV7-9	-	14	-	TRBJ2-6	CASSQSSGANVLTF	TGTGCCAGCAGCCAGAGCTCTGGGGCCAACGTCCTGACTTTC
TRBV14	many	16	-	TRBJ2-3	CASSQDKNRATDTQYF	TGTGCCAGCAGCCAAGATAAGAACAGGGCCACAGATACGCAGTATTTT
TRBV20-1	-	16	-	TRBJ1-1	CSALPVEPLGFTEAFF	TGCAGTGCTCTCCCCGTCGAGCCCCTAGGATTCACTGAAGCTTTCTTT
TRBV29-1	few	12	-	TRBJ2-1	CSVRVSGNEQFF	TGCAGCGTCAGGGTTTCGGGGAATGAGCAGTTCTTC
TRBV6-2/TRBV6-3	-	15	-	TRBJ1-5	CASSYHREGNQPQHF	TGTGCCAGCAGTTACCACAGGGAGGGCAATCAGCCCCAGCATTTT
TRBV4-3	few	16	TRBD2	TRBJ2-1	CASSQLGGSSYNEQFF	TGCGCCAGCAGCCAACTGGGCGGGAGCTCCTACAATGAGCAGTTCTTC
TRBV29-1	-	16	-	TRBJ2-1	CSVEGGRVSSYNEQFF	TGCAGCGTTGAAGGGGGGCGGGTGAGCTCCTACAATGAGCAGTTCTTC
TRBV27	-	14	TRBD1	TRBJ2-7	CASSFGTGAYEQYF	TGTGCCAGCAGTTTTGGGACAGGGGCCTACGAGCAGTACTTC
TRBV20-1	-	13	-	TRBJ2-7	CSAPPVGNYEQYF	TGCAGTGCCCCCCCAGTGGGGAATTACGAGCAGTACTTC
TRBV4-1	-	13	-	TRBJ2-3	CASSQGRADTQYF	TGCGCCAGCAGCCAAGGGAGGGCAGATACGCAGTATTTT
TRBV7-8	few	15	TRBD1	TRBJ1-5	CASSLRGGSYQPQHF	TGTGCCAGCAGCTTAAGAGGGGGCAGCTATCAGCCCCAGCATTTT
TRBV12-3/TRBV12-4	-	15	-	TRBJ1-5	CASSLGMAKDQPQHF	TGTGCCAGCAGTTTGGGCATGGCGAAGGATCAGCCCCAGCATTTT
TRBV11-1	few	19	TRBD2	TRBJ2-2	CASSSTKILAGGLTGELFF	TGTGCCAGCAGCTCGACCAAGATCTTAGCGGGAGGTCTTACCGGGGAGCTGTTTTTT
TRBV15	few	13	TRBD2	TRBJ2-1	CATGLAQLSEQFF	TGTGCCACCGGACTAGCCCAGTTAAGTGAGCAGTTCTTC
TRBV28	-	15	TRBD1	TRBJ2-3	CASSFYRGSADTQYF	TGTGCCAGCAGTTTCTACAGGGGGAGCGCAGATACGCAGTATTTT
TRBV6-5	few	13	-	TRBJ1-2	CASSSDGNYGYTF	TGTGCCAGCAGCTCGGACGGTAACTATGGCTACACCTTC
TRBV5-5	few	15	-	TRBJ2-1	CASSLYESSYNEQFF	TGTGCCAGCAGCTTGTACGAGAGCTCCTACAATGAGCAGTTCTTC
TRBV7-2	few	14	-	TRBJ2-1	CASSLSPSGNEQFF	TGTGCCAGCAGCTTAAGTCCCAGCGGAAATGAGCAGTTCTTC
TRBV6-5	few	17	TRBD2	TRBJ2-3	CASSYRRSGRGSDTQYF	TGTGCCAGCAGTTACCGACGGAGCGGGAGAGGTTCAGATACGCAGTATTTT
TRBV10-3	many	14	TRBD2	TRBJ2-7	CATRWETGGSEQYF	TGTGCCACCAGGTGGGAGACGGGAGGCTCCGAGCAGTACTTC
TRBV27	-	14	TRBD1	TRBJ2-7	CASRPYRGHYEQYF	TGTGCCAGCAGGCCCTACAGGGGTCACTACGAGCAGTACTTC
TRBV6-5	-	16	-	TRBJ2-3	CASSYSAGGLTDTQYF	TGTGCCAGCAGTTACTCTGCAGGGGGGCTCACAGATACGCAGTATTTT
TRBV5-5	few	14	-	TRBJ1-3	CASSLFREGNTIYF	TGTGCCAGCAGCTTGTTCAGGGAAGGAAACACCATATATTTT
TRBV29-1	few	13	-	TRBJ2-1	CSVVTVANNEQFF	TGCAGCGTTGTGACCGTGGCTAACAATGAGCAGTTCTTC
TRBV5-1	-	16	-	TRBJ2-5	CASSKEIGIPQETQYF	TGCGCCAGCAGCAAAGAAATAGGCATCCCCCAAGAGACCCAGTACTTC
TRBV15	-	13	-	TRBJ2-7	CATSRDPTYEQYF	TGTGCCACCAGCAGAGATCCCACGTACGAGCAGTACTTC
TRBV6-2/TRBV6-3	once	13	TRBD1	TRBJ2-5	CASRPGQLETQYF	TGTGCCAGCAGGCCGGGACAGCTAGAGACCCAGTACTTC
TRBV28	few	12	-	TRBJ2-2	CASQWNTGELFF	TGTGCCAGCCAGTGGAACACCGGGGAGCTGTTTTTT
TRBV7-9	-	13	-	TRBJ2-3	CASSWRGSNTQYF	TGTGCCAGCAGCTGGCGGGGTTCAAATACGCAGTATTTT
TRBV7-8	-	16	TRBD1	TRBJ1-2	CASSPRLDRGIYGYTF	TGTGCCAGCAGCCCACGCCTAGACAGGGGAATCTATGGCTACACCTTC
TRBV11-2	-	13	TRBD1	TRBJ1-5	CASSVDRRQPQHF	TGTGCCAGCAGTGTGGACAGGAGGCAGCCCCAGCATTTT
TRBV9	few	15	TRBD1	TRBJ2-1	CASSLQGNSYNEQFF	TGTGCCAGCAGCCTACAGGGGAACTCCTACAATGAGCAGTTCTTC
TRBV19	-	13	-	TRBJ2-7	CASRPDPPDEQYF	TGTGCCAGTAGACCTGACCCCCCGGACGAGCAGTACTTC